Below are 9 T cell receptor beta chains sequenced from a single sample in a study of shared clonotypes between healthy human individuals. Profiled with immunoSEQ multiplex PCR; TCRdb holds only in-frame clones, not every one. The sample shows about 2.1 million clones, about 93% of them seen only once. CD8 cells classed as naive were CD45RO-negative and positively selected for CCR7, excluding terminally differentiated effector memory CD45RA+ cells. Sequences were obtained from naive CD8+ T cells from PBMCs. The receptors originated from a man younger than 35 in good health. Some clones in this sample may be carry-over from other donors' samples.

The rearrangement uses TRBV4-1 and TRBJ2-1, with 9 positions matching TRBD2. Germline V gives CDR1 MGHRA, CDR2 YSYEKL. V shed 7 bases, J shed 5 bases, and the junction held 9 bases outside the gene matches. This CDR3 is 15 amino acids long. The CDR3 loop is CASTQKGLAHNEQFF. The CDR3 bases are TGCGCCAGCACCCAGAAGGGACTAGCCCACAATGAGCAGTTCTTC.

The V and J genes are TRBV12-5 and TRBJ1-3; D call uncertain. The CDR3 covers 14 residues. The germline V and J ends were trimmed by 8 bases and 0 bases, with 11 bases remaining between them. Germline V gene sequence: CDR1 LGHNT, CDR2 FRNRAP. This chain's CDR3 is CASSQTGSGNTIYF. CDR3 DNA: TGTGCTAGTAGTCAGACCGGCTCTGGAAACACCATATATTTT.

The CDR3 DNA reads as TGCGCCAGCAGCCAGGGGTCTCGGGACACACGCACCTACTTC. It encodes CASSQGSRDTRTYF. The rearrangement uses TRBV4-3 and TRBJ2-4; D may be TRBD1 (6 bases). This CDR3 has 14 amino acids. V was pared by 3 bases and J by 16 bases, with 22 bases between. Germline V lookup: CDR1 LGHNA, CDR2 YSLEER.

This sequence joins TRBV27 and TRBJ1-1, with a tentative D call TRBD1 (5 bases). Between the trimmed V and J ends, which lost 3 bases and 4 bases, there was a span of 15 bases. The germline V gene has CDR1 MNHEY and CDR2 SMNVEV (reference sequence). The CDR3 runs to 15 residues. The CDR3 here is CASSLPQTAITEAFF. The CDR3 nucleotides read TGTGCCAGCAGTTTGCCTCAGACAGCGATCACTGAAGCTTTCTTT.

A remark on this clone: Other DNA sequences of this sample code for an identical CDR3. The genes are TRBV9 and TRBJ2-1; possibly TRBD1 or TRBD2 for D (5 bases each). Germline-derived CDR1 and CDR2 are SGDLS and YYNGEE. The CDR3 extends over 15 amino acids. The ends were cut back, 0 bases at V and 2 bases at J, with 9 bases in the middle. The CDR3 loop reads CASSVGGSAYNEQFF. DNA of the CDR3: TGTGCCAGCAGCGTAGGGGGGTCCGCCTACAATGAGCAGTTCTTC.

CDR3 loop: CASSIRLHQPQHF. CDR3 nucleotides: TGTGCCAGTAGTATTAGGTTACATCAGCCCCAGCATTTT. V is TRBV19 and J is TRBJ1-5; no firm D call. CDR3 size: 13 residues. Trimming took off 3 bases at V and 5 bases at J, with 8 bases between the two ends. Germline V gene sequence: CDR1 LNHDA, CDR2 SQIVND (reference sequence).

For this clone: Other DNA sequences in the sample encode the same CDR3. This chain links TRBV5-4 with TRBJ1-2, with TRBD1 matching over 7 bases. The CDR3 consists of 13 residues. The germline V gene encodes CDR1 SGHNT and CDR2 YYREEE (reference sequence). J lost 5 bases, V lost 2 bases, and 3 bases had no gene match. The CDR3 loop is CASSLGGGYGYTF. The DNA of the CDR3 is TGTGCCAGCAGCTTAGGGGGCGGGTATGGCTACACCTTC.

The rearrangement uses TRBV6-1 and TRBJ1-2, with a tentative D call TRBD1 (5 bases). Per the germline V gene, CDR1 is MNHNS and CDR2 is SASEGT. The CDR3 totals 15 residues. V was pared by 2 bases and J by 7 bases, with 17 bases between. The CDR3 sequence: CASSESGRVLVGYTF. The CDR3 DNA is TGTGCCAGCAGTGAATCCGGCAGGGTATTAGTTGGCTACACCTTC.

This sequence joins TRBV19 and TRBJ1-2; 7 positions agree with TRBD1. Per the germline V gene, CDR1 is LNHDA and CDR2 is SQIVND (reference sequence). V lost 5 bases to trimming and J lost 6 bases; unmatched junction nucleotides: 9. CDR3 length: 14 residues. The CDR3 sequence: CASSYNRGRDGYTF. The CDR3 nucleotides read TGTGCCAGTAGTTATAACAGGGGCAGGGATGGCTACACCTTC.